Below are 22 T cell receptor beta chains sequenced from a single sample in a study of PD-L1 blockade in urothelial cancer (dated by TCRdb to the late 2010s). Libraries were made using the immunoSEQ multiplex PCR assay. As stored in TCRdb, this immuneACCESS dataset retains in-frame rearrangements with V and J assigned. A fraction of the clones does not appear; measured against another copy, unresolved V genes explain less than half of the discrepancy, and the remainder lacks a known reason. A total of 58,000 or so clones appear in this sample, 86% of them only once. The ten largest clones take up approximately 2.9% of the sample. Material: PBMCs, obtained around atezolizumab (anti-PD-L1) treatment. The origin of the receptors is a man in his forties or fifties with urothelial cancer.

V is TRBV2 and J is TRBJ2-5, with no clear D. Germline assignment: CDR1 SNHLY and CDR2 FYNNEI. Trimming took off 0 bases at V and 0 bases at J, with 5 bases between the two ends. The CDR3 covers 14 residues. DNA for the CDR3: TGTGCCAGCAGTGAAGCAGACTACCAAGAGACCCAGTACTTC. Translation: CASSEADYQETQYF. Complete variable domain (other parts from reference TRBV2 and TRBJ2-5): EPEVTQTPSHQVTQMGQEVILRCVPISNHLYFYWYRQILGQKVEFLVSFYNNEISEKSEIFDDQFSVERPDGSNFTLKIRSTKLEDSAMYFCASSEADYQETQYFGPGTRLLVL.

In its sample, this clone was seen once. This chain uses TRBV27 with TRBJ1-2, with 9 bases aligning to TRBD1. The trim removed 6 bases at V and 7 bases at J, leaving 6 bases unmatched. The CDR3 is 13 amino acids. CDR1 is MNHEY, CDR2 SMNVEV, per germline (reference sequence). The CDR3 loop is CASRVTGGAGYTF. The CDR3 coding sequence is TGTGCCAGCAGGGTGACAGGGGGTGCTGGCTACACCTTC.

CDR3 sequence reads: CASSLSTGKSTGNTIYF. In nucleotides, the CDR3 is TGTGCCAGCTCACTTTCTACAGGGAAATCTACCGGAAACACCATATATTTT. The chain carries TRBV18 and TRBJ1-3; D is possibly TRBD1 (6 bases). The germline CDR1 and CDR2 sequences are KGHSH and LQKENI. The CDR3 covers 17 residues. The V gene lost 4 bases and the J gene lost 4 bases, with 20 bases spanning the gap.

DNA of the CDR3: TGTGCCAGCAGCTTATCGGGAGGGCCTAGCACAGATACGCAGTATTTT. Translating it yields CASSLSGGPSTDTQYF. The genes are TRBV7-3 and TRBJ2-3; 8 bases line up with TRBD2. There are 16 residues in the CDR3. The germline gives CDR1 SGHTA, CDR2 FQGTGA. J lost 0 bases, V lost 2 bases, and 4 bases had no gene match.

The chain links TRBV6-6 to TRBJ2-5; TRBD2 is a possible D gene (6 bases). The germline V gene encodes CDR1 MNHNY and CDR2 SVGAGI (reference sequence). This CDR3 has 15 residues. V dropped 6 bases and J dropped 5 bases, with 19 bases sitting between them. The CDR3, as DNA: TGTGCCAGCAGCCCGGGTGGGAGGAGGGCGGAGACCCAGTACTTC. This translates into CASSPGGRRAETQYF.

The chain couples TRBV27 to TRBJ2-1; weak D call: TRBD2 (6 bases). This CDR3 has 14 amino acids. Trimming took 4 bases from V and 4 from J, leaving 11 bases between them. Germline CDR1 and CDR2: MNHEY and SMNVEV (reference sequence). The CDR3 reads CASSWRDTYNEQFF. The CDR3 region has the DNA TGTGCCAGCAGTTGGCGGGATACTTACAATGAGCAGTTCTTC.

This clone was observed a handful of times. This chain connects TRBV5-6 to TRBJ1-1; TRBD1 is a possible D gene (5 bases). Per germline, CDR1 SGHDT and CDR2 YYEEEE. The V gene lost 4 bases and the J gene lost 1 base, with 11 bases spanning the gap. The length of the CDR3 is 14 residues. Here the CDR3 DNA reads TGTGCCAGCAGCCCAATTGACAGGAACACTGAAGCTTTCTTT. Its protein is CASSPIDRNTEAFF.

This clone came up once. CDR3 sequence reads: CASSDGVRQPQHF. The CDR3, as DNA: TGTGCCAGCAGTGACGGGGTTCGACAGCCCCAGCATTTT. The genes are TRBV2 and TRBJ1-5; D not resolved. Germline V gene lookup returns CDR1 SNHLY and CDR2 FYNNEI. V was clipped by 3 bases and J by 7 bases, with 10 bases between them. The CDR3 loop spans 13 amino acids. The full variable domain, completed using reference TRBV2 and TRBJ1-5, is EPEVTQTPSHQVTQMGQEVILRCVPISNHLYFYWYRQILGQKVEFLVSFYNNEISEKSEIFDDQFSVERPDGSNFTLKIRSTKLEDSAMYFCASSDGVRQPQHFGDGTRLSIL.

This chain connects TRBV7-9 to TRBJ1-5; D may be TRBD1 (6 bases). This CDR3 comprises 15 residues. CDR1 SEHNR and CDR2 FQNEAQ come from the germline V gene (reference sequence). The V end was cut by 1 base, the J end by 6 bases, with 13 bases between. The DNA for the CDR3 is TGTGCCAGCAGCTTAGGGGGGGGGCGAGTTCAGCCCCAGCATTTT. Its protein product is CASSLGGGRVQPQHF.

The chain employs TRBV19 and TRBJ2-2; perhaps TRBD1 as D (6 bases). Trimming stripped 3 bases from V and 8 bases from J, with 13 bases between. The CDR3 has 14 amino acids. Germline CDR1 LNHDA, CDR2 SQIVND (reference sequence). The CDR3 loop is CASSISRGTGELFF. The CDR3 DNA sequence: TGTGCCAGTAGTATTTCCAGGGGTACGGGGGAGCTGTTTTTT.

Here the CDR3 DNA reads TGTGCCAGCAGCCCTGGGACAGGGGTCCATCAGCCCCAGCATTTT. Residues: CASSPGTGVHQPQHF. The gene calls are TRBV7-9 and TRBJ1-5, with 10 bases matching TRBD1. The CDR3 loop spans 15 amino acids. Trimming removed 5 bases from V and 5 bases from J; junction bases left unmatched: 6. Germline V CDR1 and CDR2: SEHNR, FQNEAQ (reference sequence). The full variable domain, completed using reference TRBV7-9 and TRBJ1-5, is DTGVSQNPRHKITKRGQNVTFRCDPISEHNRLYWYRQTLGQGPEFLTYFQNEAQLEKSRLLSDRFSAERPKGSFSTLEIQRTEQGDSAMYLCASSPGTGVHQPQHFGDGTRLSIL.

V is TRBV28 and J is TRBJ2-7; 13 nucleotides line up with TRBD2. V gave up 6 bases and J gave up 2 bases; unmatched junction bases: 4. Germline V lookup: CDR1 MDHEN, CDR2 SYDVKM. This CDR3 has 15 amino acids. The CDR3 here is CASSATSGRAYEQYF. The CDR3, as DNA: TGTGCCAGCAGCGCCACTAGCGGGAGGGCCTACGAGCAGTACTTC.

This clone was seen once. J is TRBJ2-5 and V is TRBV4-2; TRBD2 might be the D (5 bases). The CDR3 covers 14 residues. Trimming left V 4 bases short and J 5 bases short, with 14 bases between. The germline V gene has CDR1 LGHNA and CDR2 YNFKEQ. The DNA of the CDR3 is TGTGCCAGCAGCCTCCGGACTCAATCGGAGACCCAGTACTTC. It translates to CASSLRTQSETQYF.

This sequence joins TRBV15 and TRBJ2-2; 7 positions agree with TRBD2. Trimming cost V 0 bases and J 2 bases; bases outside gene matches: 3. CDR1 is LNHNV, CDR2 YYDKDF, per germline (reference sequence). CDR3 length: 16 residues. The CDR3 loop is CATSRDLAANTGELFF. DNA for the CDR3: TGTGCCACCAGCAGAGATCTAGCGGCAAACACCGGGGAGCTGTTTTTT.

This clone was recorded once. The chain joins TRBV9 to TRBJ2-7; 7 nucleotides align to TRBD1. V lost 4 bases and J lost 7; bases outside the gene matches: 14. The CDR3 is 15 residues long. Germline-derived CDR1 and CDR2 are SGDLS and YYNGEE. CDR3 DNA: TGTGCCAGCAGCAACCGACAGGGCCCGTTTGGGGAGCAGTACTTC. As protein: CASSNRQGPFGEQYF.

The chain uses TRBV9 and TRBJ2-5; TRBD1 matches at 8 bases. The V segment lost 3 bases and the J segment 4 bases; nucleotides outside the gene matches: 5. CDR1 is SGDLS, CDR2 YYNGEE, per germline. The CDR3 sequence is 14 residues long. The CDR3 here is CASSGDRGGETQYF. The CDR3 nucleotides read TGTGCCAGCAGCGGCGACAGGGGAGGAGAGACCCAGTACTTC. Full variable domain (outside the CDR3, taken from reference TRBV9 and TRBJ2-5): DSGVTQTPKHLITATGQRVTLRCSPRSGDLSVYWYQQSLDQGLQFLIQYYNGEERAKGNILERFSAQQFPDLHSELNLSSLELGDSALYFCASSGDRGGETQYFGPGTRLLVL.

The chain carries TRBV7-2 and TRBJ2-3, with D perhaps TRBD2 (6 bases). Deletions cut 0 bases from V and 0 bases from J, with 7 bases between. From germline, CDR1 is SGHTA and CDR2 FQGNSA. This CDR3 region has 15 residues. The CDR3 is CASSLARGSTDTQYF. The CDR3 DNA is TGTGCCAGCAGCTTAGCGCGGGGTAGCACAGATACGCAGTATTTT.

This chain joins TRBV19 and TRBJ1-6; D is undetermined. V lost 4 bases and J lost 4, with 8 bases in between. CDR1 and CDR2 (germline): LNHDA, SQIVND (reference sequence). This CDR3 has 14 residues. The CDR3 DNA is TGTGCCAGTAGTACGATCGGGTATAATTCACCCCTCCACTTT. Translated: CASSTIGYNSPLHF.

The chain carries TRBV28 and TRBJ2-1, with D maybe TRBD2 (6 bases). Germline CDR1 MDHEN, CDR2 SYDVKM. The length of the CDR3 is 15 residues. V was shortened by 6 bases and J by 8 bases, with 20 bases between the two germline ends. The CDR3 loop reads CASRTAGLFPDEQFF. In DNA, the CDR3 is TGTGCCAGCAGGACGGCTGGACTATTCCCTGATGAGCAGTTCTTC.

V is TRBV9 and J is TRBJ2-2, with TRBD2 matching over 8 bases. Germline CDR1 reads SGDLS; CDR2 reads YYNGEE. There are 16 residues in the CDR3. V was pared by 3 bases and J by 0 bases, with 4 bases of the junction left unmatched. CDR3 protein: CASSAGLGPNTGELFF. The CDR3 region has the DNA TGTGCCAGCAGCGCGGGACTAGGGCCGAACACCGGGGAGCTGTTTTTT. Supplemented by reference TRBV9 and TRBJ2-2, the full variable domain reads DSGVTQTPKHLITATGQRVTLRCSPRSGDLSVYWYQQSLDQGLQFLIQYYNGEERAKGNILERFSAQQFPDLHSELNLSSLELGDSALYFCASSAGLGPNTGELFFGEGSRLTVL.

The gene calls are TRBV30 and TRBJ2-2, with D unresolved. Germline lookup yields CDR1 GTSNPN and CDR2 SVGIG (reference sequence). The CDR3 is 13 residues long. V shed 5 bases and J shed 9 bases, with 16 bases lying between them. DNA of the CDR3: TGTGCCTGGGCCAAAACCCGGGTTCGGGAGCTGTTTTTT. It yields the protein CAWAKTRVRELFF.

The rearrangement uses TRBV30 and TRBJ1-1; 11 bases fit TRBD1. Per the germline V gene, CDR1 is GTSNPN and CDR2 is SVGIG (reference sequence). This CDR3 region has 14 residues. Trimming at V came to 2 bases and at J to 4 bases, leaving 3 bases not matched to a gene. CDR3 region: CAWSPGTGGTEAFF. CDR3 DNA sequence: TGTGCCTGGAGTCCCGGGACAGGGGGCACTGAAGCTTTCTTT.